These 19 T cell receptor beta chains were all obtained from the same sample, sequenced in a study. One entry per CDR3 protein, called by TCRdb with MiXCR from the 5' RACE reads. The table lists over 55,000 distinct CDR3 sequences, around 26% of them singletons. The source material was tumor-infiltrating memory CD4+ T cells sorted from the breast tumor. Sample subset: memory CD4+ T cells, CD4+CD45RO+CD25-. Receptor source: a female donor with breast cancer.

With regard to this clonotype: With a much larger clone just one base away, this may be a read error. The V gene is TRBV5-1, the J gene TRBJ2-3, with D possibly matching TRBD2 (6 bases). This CDR3 has 12 amino acids. The germline V and J ends were trimmed by 5 bases and 8 bases, with 12 bases remaining between them. From germline, CDR1 is SGHRS and CDR2 YFSETQ. The CDR3 loop is CASRGTGGTQYF. For the CDR3, the DNA is TGCGCCAGCAGAGGCACCGGGGGTACGCAGTATTTT.

This clonotype came up once. Relative to the germline gene, one junction end is altered; a read error may explain this. The rearrangement links TRBV6-2 or TRBV6-3 to TRBJ1-1; D ambiguous. CDR1 and CDR2 (germline): MNHEY, SVGEGT. This CDR3 region has 16 residues. The CDR3 coding sequence is TGTGCCAGCAGTTACTCGATAGGTGGCCCGAGCACTGGAGCTTTCTTT. Translated, it gives CASSYSIGGPSTGAFF.

The chain couples TRBV6-1 to TRBJ1-1; no clear D gene. This CDR3 contains 13 residues. CDR1 and CDR2 from the germline V gene are MNHNS and SASEGT. Trimming left V 7 bases short and J 6 bases short, with 15 bases between. The CDR3: CASTKTRAAEAFF. The CDR3 nucleotides read TGTGCCAGCACCAAAACTAGGGCCGCTGAAGCTTTCTTT.

V and J are TRBV2 and TRBJ2-5; D tentatively reads TRBD1 or TRBD2 (5 bases each). The germline gives CDR1 SNHLY, CDR2 FYNNEI. The length of the CDR3 is 13 residues. Trimming took 5 bases from V and 3 from J, leaving 10 bases between them. The CDR3 reads CASSRGTEETQYF. In DNA, the CDR3 is TGTGCCAGCAGTCGAGGGACGGAAGAGACCCAGTACTTC.

This chain connects TRBV27 to TRBJ2-1; 10 bases agree with TRBD2. Germline-derived CDR1 and CDR2 are MNHEY and SMNVEV (reference sequence). CDR3 length: 17 residues. The trim removed 3 bases at V and 4 bases at J, leaving 9 bases unmatched. CDR3 in DNA: TGTGCCAGCAGTTTTCGCGCCGGGACTAGCGAGTACAATGAGCAGTTCTTC. It is translated as CASSFRAGTSEYNEQFF.

V is TRBV7-9 and J is TRBJ2-3, with 7 bases matching TRBD2. V dropped 11 bases and J dropped 3; count of bases not matched to a gene: 11. The CDR3 totals 14 residues. Germline loops: CDR1 SEHNR, CDR2 FQNEAQ (reference sequence). The CDR3 sequence: CASHGAGVTDTQYF. CDR3 sequence (DNA): TGTGCCTCCCATGGCGCGGGGGTAACAGATACGCAGTATTTT.

This clonotype was observed many times. The chain is built from TRBV5-1 and TRBJ2-5; either TRBD1 or TRBD2 may supply D (5 bases each). V was pared by 2 bases and J by 0 bases, with 20 bases between. Germline loops: CDR1 SGHRS, CDR2 YFSETQ. This CDR3 has 18 amino acids. This CDR3 is CASSFSNSGTAHQETQYF. DNA for the CDR3: TGCGCCAGCAGCTTCTCAAACTCCGGGACGGCTCACCAAGAGACCCAGTACTTC.

This clonotype was picked up one time. The chain joins TRBV6-5 to TRBJ1-2; 9 bases are a match to TRBD1. There are 18 residues in the CDR3. Germline-derived CDR1 and CDR2 are MNHEY and SVGAGI. The V and J ends lost 6 bases and 0 bases, in that order; junction bases with no gene match: 14. CDR3 coding DNA: TGTGCCAGCAGCCTCACTCCGGGACAGGGCAAAGCTAACTATGGCTACACCTTC. Its protein is CASSLTPGQGKANYGYTF.

V is TRBV18 and J is TRBJ1-3; D unresolved. This CDR3 is 15 amino acids long. Germline assignment: CDR1 KGHSH and CDR2 LQKENI. Trimming removed 8 bases at V and 0 bases at J, with 14 bases between. The CDR3 DNA is TGTGCCAGCGCGACAAAACAAAGCTCTGGAAACACCATATATTTT. It specifies CASATKQSSGNTIYF.

This clonotype turned up a few times. The chain has TRBV12-3 or TRBV12-4 and TRBJ2-2; a possible D gene is TRBD1 (5 bases). V was trimmed by 2 bases and J by 5 bases, leaving 15 bases between them. The CDR3 loop spans 16 amino acids. In nucleotides, the CDR3 is TGTGCCAGCAGTTTAAGGATCCAGGGATGGACCGGGGAGCTGTTTTTT. Protein: CASSLRIQGWTGELFF.

The rearrangement links TRBV7-2 to TRBJ2-5, with 9 bases lining up with TRBD2. The germline CDR1 and CDR2 sequences are SGHTA and FQGNSA. The trim removed 4 bases at V and 5 bases at J, leaving 8 bases unmatched. There are 15 residues in the CDR3. The CDR3 DNA follows: TGTGCCAGCAGCTGGGGGGCTAGCGGGATGGAGACCCAGTACTTC. This sequence encodes CASSWGASGMETQYF.

Notes on this clonotype: Germline is not matched at one junction end, which may reflect a read error. The chain carries TRBV11-3 and TRBJ1-2; D gene uncertain. There are 12 residues in the CDR3. CDR1 and CDR2 (germline): SGHNT, YENEEA. The CDR3 spells CASSLGLHAKAF. In DNA, the CDR3 is TGTGCCAGCAGCTTAGGATTGCACGCAAAGGCCTTC.

The chain joins TRBV7-9 to TRBJ2-5; D is unresolved. Germline CDR1 SEHNR, CDR2 FQNEAQ (reference sequence). CDR3 length: 15 residues. The V end lost 5 bases, the J end lost 2 bases, and 15 bases lay between the germline ends. DNA of the CDR3: TGTGCCAGCAGCCTGGATCCAACAGCGCAAGAGACCCAGTACTTC. It specifies CASSLDPTAQETQYF.

The chain combines TRBV7-9 with TRBJ1-2, with 7 bases fitting TRBD1. Germline V gene lookup returns CDR1 SEHNR and CDR2 FQNEAQ (reference sequence). The CDR3 spans 14 residues. After removal of 5 bases from V and 9 bases from J, the junction contained 12 bases not matched to a gene. This chain's CDR3 is CASSQIGGGNRYTF. Written as DNA, the CDR3 is TGTGCCAGCAGCCAAATTGGAGGGGGCAATCGCTACACCTTC.

The chain links TRBV5-6 to TRBJ1-1; D is uncertain. The CDR3 sequence is 13 residues long. Germline V CDR1 and CDR2: SGHDT, YYEEEE. Trimming stripped 0 bases from V and 3 bases from J, with 6 bases between. This CDR3 is CASSLADYTEAFF. DNA of the CDR3: TGTGCCAGCAGCTTGGCGGACTACACTGAAGCTTTCTTT.

This clonotype was counted between two and nine times. The germline gene is not matched at one end of the junction; a read error may be the cause. The chain has TRBV9 and TRBJ1-5; no firm D call. CDR3 length: 15 amino acids. CDR1 and CDR2 from the germline V gene are SGDLS and YYNGEE. The CDR3 here is CASSVNGLGNQSQHF. The CDR3 DNA follows: TGTGCCAGCAGCGTAAACGGTCTTGGCAATCAGTCCCAGCATTTT. The entire variable domain, with the rest obtained from reference TRBV9 and TRBJ1-5, is as follows: DSGVTQTPKHLITATGQRVTLRCSPRSGDLSVYWYQQSLDQGLQFLIQYYNGEERAKGNILERFSAQQFPDLHSELNLSSLELGDSALYFCASSVNGLGNQSQHFGDGTRLSIL.

V gene TRBV7-2 combines with J gene TRBJ2-3; D gene ambiguous. V was cut by 6 bases and J by 0 bases, with 7 bases left in between. The CDR3 runs to 13 residues. Germline V gene data show CDR1 as SGHTA and CDR2 as FQGNSA. CDR3 in DNA: TGTGCCAGCAGGCGCGACAGCACAGATACGCAGTATTTT. As protein: CASRRDSTDTQYF.

This clonotype turned up a few times. V gene TRBV29-1 combines with J gene TRBJ2-5; perhaps TRBD2 as D (6 bases). Trimming stripped 1 base from V and 4 bases from J, with 13 bases between. Germline V gene data show CDR1 as SQVTM and CDR2 as ANQGSEA. CDR3 length: 14 residues. The CDR3, as DNA: TGCAGCGTTGAAGGCCGGGACTCCAGAGAGACCCAGTACTTC. Protein sequence: CSVEGRDSRETQYF.

This clonotype was counted a few times. V usage is TRBV7-9 and J usage is TRBJ1-6; TRBD1 agrees at 7 bases. Trimming removed 5 bases from V and 6 bases from J; junction bases left unmatched: 10. This CDR3 spans 16 amino acids. CDR1 is SEHNR and CDR2 is FQNEAQ in the germline V gene (reference sequence). In DNA, the CDR3 is TGTGCCAGCAGCCTAACGGGACCAGGGGGTAATTCACCCCTCCACTTT. Translating gives CASSLTGPGGNSPLHF.